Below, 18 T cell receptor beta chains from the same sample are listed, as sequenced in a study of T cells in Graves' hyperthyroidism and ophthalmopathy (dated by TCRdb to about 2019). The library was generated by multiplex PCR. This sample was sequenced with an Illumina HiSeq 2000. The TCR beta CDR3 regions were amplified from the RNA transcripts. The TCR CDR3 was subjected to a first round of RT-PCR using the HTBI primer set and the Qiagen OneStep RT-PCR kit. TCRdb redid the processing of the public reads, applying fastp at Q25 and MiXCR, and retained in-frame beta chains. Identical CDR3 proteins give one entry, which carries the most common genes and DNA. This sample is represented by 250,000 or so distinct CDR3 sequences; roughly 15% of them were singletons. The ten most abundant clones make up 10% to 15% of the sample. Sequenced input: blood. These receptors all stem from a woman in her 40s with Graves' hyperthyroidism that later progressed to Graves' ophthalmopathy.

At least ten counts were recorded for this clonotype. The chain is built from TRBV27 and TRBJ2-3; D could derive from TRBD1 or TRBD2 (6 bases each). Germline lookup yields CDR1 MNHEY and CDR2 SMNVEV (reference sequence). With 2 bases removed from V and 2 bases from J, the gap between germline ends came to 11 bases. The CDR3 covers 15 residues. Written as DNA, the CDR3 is TGTGCCAGCAGTTTACCGGGGGCGATCACAGATACGCAGTATTTT. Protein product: CASSLPGAITDTQYF.

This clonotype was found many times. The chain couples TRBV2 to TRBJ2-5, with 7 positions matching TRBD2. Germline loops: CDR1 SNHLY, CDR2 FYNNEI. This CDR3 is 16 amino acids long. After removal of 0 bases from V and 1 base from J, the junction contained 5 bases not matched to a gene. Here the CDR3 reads CASSEAPGGGQETQYF. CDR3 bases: TGTGCCAGCAGTGAAGCGCCGGGGGGTGGCCAAGAGACCCAGTACTTC.

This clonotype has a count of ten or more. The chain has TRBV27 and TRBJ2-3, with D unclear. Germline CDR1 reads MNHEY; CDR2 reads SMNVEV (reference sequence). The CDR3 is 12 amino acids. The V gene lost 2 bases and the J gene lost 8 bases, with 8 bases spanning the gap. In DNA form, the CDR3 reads TGTGCCAGCAGTTTAATTGGCGGTACGCAGTATTTT. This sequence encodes CASSLIGGTQYF.

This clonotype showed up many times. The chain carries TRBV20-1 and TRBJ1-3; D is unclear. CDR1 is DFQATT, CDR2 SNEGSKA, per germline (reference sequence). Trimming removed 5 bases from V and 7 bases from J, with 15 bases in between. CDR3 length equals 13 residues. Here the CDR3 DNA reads TGCAGTGCTCTGTTGGGATTTGGGAACACCATATATTTT. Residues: CSALLGFGNTIYF.

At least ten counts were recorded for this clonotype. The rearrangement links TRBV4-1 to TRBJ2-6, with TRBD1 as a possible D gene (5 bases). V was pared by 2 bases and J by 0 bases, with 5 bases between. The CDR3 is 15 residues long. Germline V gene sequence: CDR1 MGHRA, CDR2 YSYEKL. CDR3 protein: CASSQRGSGANVLTF. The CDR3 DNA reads TGCGCCAGCAGCCAAAGGGGCTCTGGGGCCAACGTCCTGACTTTC.

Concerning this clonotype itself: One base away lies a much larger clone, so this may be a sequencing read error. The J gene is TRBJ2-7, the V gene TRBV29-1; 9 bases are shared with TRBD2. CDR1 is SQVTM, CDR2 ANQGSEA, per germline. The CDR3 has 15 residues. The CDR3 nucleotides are TGCAACGCCGCGGGAGGGCCACGAAGAGGCTACGAGCAGTACTTC. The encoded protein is CNAAGGPRRGYEQYF.

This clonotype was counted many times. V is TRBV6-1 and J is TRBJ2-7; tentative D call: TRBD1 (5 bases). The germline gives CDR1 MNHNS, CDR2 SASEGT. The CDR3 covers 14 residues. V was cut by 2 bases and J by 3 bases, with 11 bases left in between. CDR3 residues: CASSEQAQGYEQYF. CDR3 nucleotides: TGTGCCAGCAGTGAACAGGCTCAGGGCTACGAGCAGTACTTC.

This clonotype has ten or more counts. CDR3 nucleotide sequence: TGTGCCACCAGCAGAGATCTCAGATTCACAGATACGCAGTATTTT. Its protein product is CATSRDLRFTDTQYF. This chain connects TRBV15 to TRBJ2-3; D is ambiguous. The CDR3 consists of 15 residues. V lost 0 bases, J lost 2 bases, and 9 bases lay in between. CDR1 and CDR2 (germline): LNHNV, YYDKDF (reference sequence).

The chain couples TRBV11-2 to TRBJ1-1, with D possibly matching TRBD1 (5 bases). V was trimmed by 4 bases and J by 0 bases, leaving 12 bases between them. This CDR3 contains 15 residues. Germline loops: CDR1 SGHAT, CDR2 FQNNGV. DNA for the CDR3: TGTGCCAGCAGCTCGGGGGGGAATCTGAACACTGAAGCTTTCTTT. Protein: CASSSGGNLNTEAFF.

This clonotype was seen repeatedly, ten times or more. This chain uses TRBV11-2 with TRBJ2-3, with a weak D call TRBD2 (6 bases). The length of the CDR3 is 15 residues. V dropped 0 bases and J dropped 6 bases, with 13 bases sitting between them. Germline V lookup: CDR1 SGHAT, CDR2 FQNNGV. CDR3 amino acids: CASSLDLGRGDTQYF. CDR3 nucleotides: TGTGCCAGCAGCTTAGATTTGGGGCGGGGCGATACGCAGTATTTT.

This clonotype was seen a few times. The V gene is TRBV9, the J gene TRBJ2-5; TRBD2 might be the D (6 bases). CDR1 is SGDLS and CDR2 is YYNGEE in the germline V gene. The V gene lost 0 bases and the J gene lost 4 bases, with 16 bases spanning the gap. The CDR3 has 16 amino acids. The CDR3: CASSVEGLRDPETQYF. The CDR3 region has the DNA TGTGCCAGCAGCGTAGAGGGACTTCGGGACCCAGAGACCCAGTACTTC.

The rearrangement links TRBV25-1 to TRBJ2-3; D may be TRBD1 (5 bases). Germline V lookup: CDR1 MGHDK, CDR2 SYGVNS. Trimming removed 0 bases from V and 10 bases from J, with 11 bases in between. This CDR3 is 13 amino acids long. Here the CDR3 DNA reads TGTGCCAGCAGTGAATATAGGGGATCTGCGCAGTATTTT. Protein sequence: CASSEYRGSAQYF.

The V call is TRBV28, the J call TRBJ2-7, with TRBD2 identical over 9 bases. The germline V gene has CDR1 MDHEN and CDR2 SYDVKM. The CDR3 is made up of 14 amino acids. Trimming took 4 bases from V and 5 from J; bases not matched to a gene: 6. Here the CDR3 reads CASSSNSGSHEQYF. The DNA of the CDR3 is TGTGCCAGCAGTTCCAATAGCGGGAGCCACGAGCAGTACTTC.

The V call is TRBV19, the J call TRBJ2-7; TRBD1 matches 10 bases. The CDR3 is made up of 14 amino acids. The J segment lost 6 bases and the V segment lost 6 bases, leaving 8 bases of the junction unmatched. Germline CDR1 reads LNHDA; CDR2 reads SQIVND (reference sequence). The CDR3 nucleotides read TGTGCCAGTAGCTCGGGACAGGGGAGCTTCGAGCAGTACTTC. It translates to CASSSGQGSFEQYF.

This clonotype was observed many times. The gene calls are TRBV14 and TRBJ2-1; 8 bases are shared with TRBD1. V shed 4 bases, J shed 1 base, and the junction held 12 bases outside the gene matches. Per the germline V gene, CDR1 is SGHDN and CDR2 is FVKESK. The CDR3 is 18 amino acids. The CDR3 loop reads CASSPRTGLAISYNEQFF. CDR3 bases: TGTGCCAGCAGCCCACGGACAGGGTTGGCCATATCCTACAATGAGCAGTTCTTC.

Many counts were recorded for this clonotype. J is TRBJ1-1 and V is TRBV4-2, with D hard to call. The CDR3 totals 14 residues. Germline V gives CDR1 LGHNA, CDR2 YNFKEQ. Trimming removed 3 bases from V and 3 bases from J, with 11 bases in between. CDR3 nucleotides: TGTGCCAGCAGCCATGCATCAGTGGACACTGAAGCTTTCTTT. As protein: CASSHASVDTEAFF.

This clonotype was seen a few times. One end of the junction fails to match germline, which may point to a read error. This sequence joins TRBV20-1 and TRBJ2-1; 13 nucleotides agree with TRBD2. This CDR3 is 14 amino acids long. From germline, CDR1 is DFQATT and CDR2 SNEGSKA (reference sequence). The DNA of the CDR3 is TGCAGTGCTAGAGTCGGGACTAGCGGGAATGGGCAGTTCTTC. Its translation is CSARVGTSGNGQFF.

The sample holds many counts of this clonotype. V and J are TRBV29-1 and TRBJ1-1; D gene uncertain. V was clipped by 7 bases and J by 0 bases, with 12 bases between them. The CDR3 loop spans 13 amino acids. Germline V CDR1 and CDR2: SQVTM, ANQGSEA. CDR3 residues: CSGLPRMNTEAFF. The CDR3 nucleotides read TGCAGCGGCTTGCCACGTATGAACACTGAAGCTTTCTTT.